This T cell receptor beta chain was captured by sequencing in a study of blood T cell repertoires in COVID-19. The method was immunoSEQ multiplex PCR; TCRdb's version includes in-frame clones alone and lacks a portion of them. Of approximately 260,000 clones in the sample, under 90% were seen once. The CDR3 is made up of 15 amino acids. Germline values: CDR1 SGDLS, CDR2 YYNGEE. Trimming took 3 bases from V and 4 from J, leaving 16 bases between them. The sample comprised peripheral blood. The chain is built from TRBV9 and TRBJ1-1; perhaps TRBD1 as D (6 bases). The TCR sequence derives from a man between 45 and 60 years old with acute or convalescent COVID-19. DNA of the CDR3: TGTGCCAGCAGCGAGTCGACAGGAAGGAGCACTGAAGCTTTCTTT. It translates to CASSESTGRSTEAFF.